This T cell receptor beta chain stems from a study of blood T cell repertoires in COVID-19. This CDR3 is 14 amino acids long. Per the germline V gene, CDR1 is SGHRS and CDR2 is YFSETQ. With 1 base clipped from V and 2 bases from J, the junction kept 0 bases outside the gene matches. Profiling relied on immunoSEQ multiplex PCR, and the TCRdb table lists in-frame clones only, not all of them. The sample has some 190,000 clones, almost 90% seen once. The gene calls are TRBV5-1 and TRBJ1-5, with TRBD1 matching over 7 bases. The receptor was isolated from a man younger than 30 with active or convalescent COVID-19. Material: peripheral blood. The CDR3 DNA reads as TGCGCCAGCAGCTTGACAGGGGGCAATCAGCCCCAGCATTTT. This encodes CASSLTGGNQPQHF. The variable domain in full, completed from reference TRBV5-1 and TRBJ1-5, reads KAGVTQTPRYLIKTRGQQVTLSCSPISGHRSVSWYQQTPGQGLQFLFEYFSETQRNKGNFPGRFSGRQFSNSRSEMNVSTLELGDSALYLCASSLTGGNQPQHFGDGTRLSIL.